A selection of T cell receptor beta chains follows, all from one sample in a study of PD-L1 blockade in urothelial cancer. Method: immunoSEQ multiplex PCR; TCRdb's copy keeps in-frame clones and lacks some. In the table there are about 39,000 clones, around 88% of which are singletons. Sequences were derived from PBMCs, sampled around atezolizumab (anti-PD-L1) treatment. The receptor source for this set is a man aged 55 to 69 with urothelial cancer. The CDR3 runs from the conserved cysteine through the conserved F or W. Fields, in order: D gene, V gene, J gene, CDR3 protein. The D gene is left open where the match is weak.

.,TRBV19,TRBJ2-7,CASSIGSGDFYEQYF
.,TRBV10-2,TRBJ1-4,CASSGGEKLFF
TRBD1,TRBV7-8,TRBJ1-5,CASSPSGTGVQPQHF
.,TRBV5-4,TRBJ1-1,CASSPKGGDTEAFF
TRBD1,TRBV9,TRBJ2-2,CASSVAGQGSRAGELFF
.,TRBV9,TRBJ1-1,CASSRDLEKAFF
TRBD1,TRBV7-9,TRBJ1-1,CASRREGGPGTEAFF
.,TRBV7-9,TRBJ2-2,CASSLNSNTGELFF
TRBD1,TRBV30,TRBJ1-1,CAYDRANTEAFF
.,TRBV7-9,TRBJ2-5,CASSLEQWTQYF
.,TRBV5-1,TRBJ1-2,CASSLGTDFYGYTF
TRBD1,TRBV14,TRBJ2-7,CASSQVAGGWNEQYF
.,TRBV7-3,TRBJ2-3,CASSLGARGTDTQYF
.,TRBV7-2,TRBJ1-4,CASRTVNNEKLFF
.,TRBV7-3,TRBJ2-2,CASSSQGRGITGELFF
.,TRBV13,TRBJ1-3,CASSLGGATGNTIYF
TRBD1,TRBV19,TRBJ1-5,CASTPTGANNQPQHF
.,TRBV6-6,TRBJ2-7,CASTPSGSYEQYF
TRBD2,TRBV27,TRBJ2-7,CASSLRLAGLSYEQYF
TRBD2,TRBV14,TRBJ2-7,CASSQGASGRYEQYF